A selection of T cell receptor beta chains follows, all from one sample in a study of T cell responses to AZD1222 COVID-19 vaccine. Produced via immunoSEQ multiplex PCR; TCRdb's table is partial and in-frame only. The sample lists 150,000 or so clones; 80% to 95% were seen once. The sequencing used peripheral blood, collected 28 days after the second AZD1222 dose. The source is an adult who received the AZD1222 COVID-19 vaccine. Each CDR3 is given with its conserved first and last residue. The order of the fields is clone size, D gene, J gene, V gene, CDR3 DNA, CDR3 protein. D genes are given only for firm matches. Size values are once, few and many counts, or a class for expanded clones, and some rows have none.

NA	NA	TRBJ1-6	TRBV5-6	TGTGCCAGCACGGCTTTGAGGAATTCACCCCTCCACTTT	CASTALRNSPLHF
NA	TRBD1	TRBJ1-3	TRBV7-8	TGTGCCAGCAGCTGGACAGGGGCGGGAGGAAACACCATATATTTT	CASSWTGAGGNTIYF
NA	NA	TRBJ1-3	TRBV9	TGTGCCAGCAGCCTAGGGGTCTCCAGTTATTCGAAGACCATATATTTT	CASSLGVSSYSKTIYF
NA	TRBD2	TRBJ2-1	TRBV28	TGTGCCAGCAGTTTATTGGGACTAGCGGCTCACAATGAGCAGTTCTTC	CASSLLGLAAHNEQFF
NA	NA	TRBJ2-6	TRBV30	TGTGCCTGGAGTGTACCCGGTGGGGCCAACGTCCTGACTTTC	CAWSVPGGANVLTF
NA	TRBD2	TRBJ2-3	TRBV11-2	TGTGCCAGCAGCTTGGGACTAGCGGTATTGGGCGATACGCAGTATTTT	CASSLGLAVLGDTQYF
NA	NA	TRBJ2-2	TRBV10-3	TGTGCCATCAGTGAGAGAGTGGGGGCTGCCGGGGAGCTGTTTTTT	CAISERVGAAGELFF
NA	TRBD1	TRBJ1-1	TRBV12-5	TGTGCTAGTGGTTTGGATTACAGGGGGCGGACTGAAGCTTTCTTT	CASGLDYRGRTEAFF
NA	NA	TRBJ1-5	TRBV28	TGTGCCAGCGGAAATCAGCCCCAGCATTTT	CASGNQPQHF
NA	NA	TRBJ1-3	TRBV3-1/TRBV3-2	TGTGCCAGCAGCCAAGGAGGGGCTGGAAACACCATATATTTT	CASSQGGAGNTIYF
NA	NA	TRBJ2-3	TRBV10-2	TGCGCCAGCAGTGACACTGGGATCCCCTCAGATACGCAGTATTTT	CASSDTGIPSDTQYF
NA	NA	TRBJ1-1	TRBV7-6	TGTGCCAGCAGCCTCCAGACAATGTTCGACACTGAAGCTTTCTTT	CASSLQTMFDTEAFF
NA	NA	TRBJ2-3	TRBV9	TGTGCCAGCAGCGTAGATGGCACAGATACGCAGTATTTT	CASSVDGTDTQYF
NA	NA	TRBJ2-7	TRBV6-1	TGTGCCAGCAGTGAAGCGCGGGCAAGCGCCTCCGGGGAGCAGTACTTC	CASSEARASASGEQYF
NA	TRBD1	TRBJ1-6	TRBV10-2	TGCGCCAGCAGTGAATCCCAGGACAGGGGTAATTCACCCCTCCACTTT	CASSESQDRGNSPLHF
once	TRBD2	TRBJ2-7	TRBV28	TGTGCCAGCAGTTCCTCGTGGCGGGAGAACGACGAGCAGTACTTC	CASSSSWRENDEQYF
NA	NA	TRBJ1-1	TRBV5-5	TGTGCCAGCAGCTTGGAGGGATTTGAAGCTTTCTTT	CASSLEGFEAFF
NA	TRBD2	TRBJ2-2	TRBV6-2/TRBV6-3	TGTGCCAGCAGCCCACCGGGACTAGCGGGAGGGGTCTCCCCCGGGGAGCTGTTTTTT	CASSPPGLAGGVSPGELFF
NA	NA	TRBJ2-2	TRBV12-2	TGTGCAAGTCGCTTACGTGGCGGTCTTGCAAACACCGGGGAGCTGTTTTTT	CASRLRGGLANTGELFF
once	NA	TRBJ1-1	TRBV2	TGTGCCAGCAGTGAATCGGCCGGTGACACTGAAGCTTTCTTT	CASSESAGDTEAFF
NA	TRBD2	TRBJ2-2	TRBV28	TGTGCCAGCAGTTTATTGGGGACTAGCGGGGCCGGGGAGCTGTTTTTT	CASSLLGTSGAGELFF
NA	NA	TRBJ1-2	TRBV28	TGTGCCAGCAGTTTTAACAGCCTTAACTATGGCTACACCTTC	CASSFNSLNYGYTF
NA	NA	TRBJ1-5	TRBV6-2/TRBV6-3	TGTGCCAGCAGTTACCGGGGCAGCTCAAATCAGCCCCAGCATTTT	CASSYRGSSNQPQHF
NA	NA	TRBJ2-7	TRBV2	TGTGCCAGCACACCAGGGAGTCAGTACGAGCAGTACTTC	CASTPGSQYEQYF
NA	NA	TRBJ1-6	TRBV4-1	TGCGCCAGCAGCCAAATTATTTCCCCAGGGAATAATTCACCCCTCCACTTT	CASSQIISPGNNSPLHF
NA	TRBD1	TRBJ2-7	TRBV6-5	TGTGCCAGCAGACAGGGGGCCCGGTACGAGCAGTACTTC	CASRQGARYEQYF
NA	TRBD1	TRBJ1-4	TRBV7-2	TGTGCCAGCAGCTTATCCGGGACAGGGAACGAAAAACTGTTTTTT	CASSLSGTGNEKLFF
NA	TRBD1	TRBJ1-5	TRBV28	TGTGCCAGCAGATACGACAGGGTGGGTCAGCCCCAGCATTTT	CASRYDRVGQPQHF
NA	TRBD1	TRBJ1-5	TRBV3-1/TRBV3-2	TGTGCCAGCAGCCCGGGGACAGGGAGCAATCAGCCCCAGCATTTT	CASSPGTGSNQPQHF
NA	NA	TRBJ2-3	TRBV28	TGTGCCAGCAGTTTCGACTATCGCACAGATACGCAGTATTTT	CASSFDYRTDTQYF
NA	NA	TRBJ1-1	TRBV3-1/TRBV3-2	TGTGCCAGCAGCCAAGAAGGTCGGTGGGGCATGAACACTGAAGCTTTCTTT	CASSQEGRWGMNTEAFF
once	NA	TRBJ1-5	TRBV6-6	TGTGCCAGCAGCCCCCTGAGGGGGGATAGCAATCAGCCCCAGCATTTT	CASSPLRGDSNQPQHF
NA	NA	TRBJ1-1	TRBV19	TGTGCCAGTATGGTCCTCGGTGGTGTGGCTGAAGCTTTCTTT	CASMVLGGVAEAFF
NA	NA	TRBJ2-1	TRBV18	TGTGCCAGCTCACCAGCAGTGGGAGGGGGTGAGCAGTTCTTC	CASSPAVGGGEQFF
NA	TRBD1	TRBJ1-6	TRBV11-2	TGTGCCAGCAGCGCGACAGGGAGTCGGAATTCACCCCTCCACTTT	CASSATGSRNSPLHF
NA	NA	TRBJ2-1	TRBV28	TGTGCCACCCACTCCGGGATCTCCTACAATGAGCAGTTCTTC	CATHSGISYNEQFF
NA	NA	TRBJ1-1	TRBV18	TGTGCCAGCTCACCAGGGCCAGGGGCCTCGGCAGGGCGGGCTTTCTTT	CASSPGPGASAGRAFF
NA	TRBD2	TRBJ2-7	TRBV27	TGTGCCAGCAGTCCCCGGGAGGCCAGCGAGTACGAGCAGTACTTC	CASSPREASEYEQYF
NA	NA	TRBJ2-1	TRBV7-2	TGTGCCAGCAGCTTAGAGACGAGCTCCTACAATGAGCAGTTCTTC	CASSLETSSYNEQFF
NA	NA	TRBJ1-4	TRBV7-8	TGTGCCAGCAGCTTATTGCGGGGGAAGGCTAATGAAAAACTGTTTTTT	CASSLLRGKANEKLFF
NA	TRBD1	TRBJ2-7	TRBV19	TGTGCCAGTAGTACCGACAGGGGGTCCTACGAGCAGTACTTC	CASSTDRGSYEQYF
once	NA	TRBJ2-3	TRBV27	TGTGCCAGCAGTTGGGGGCCCACAGATACGCAGTATTTT	CASSWGPTDTQYF
NA	NA	TRBJ1-2	TRBV6-4	TGTGCCAGCAGTGAAACAGGACAGTTCTATGGTTCGGGCTACACCTTC	CASSETGQFYGSGYTF
NA	TRBD2	TRBJ2-3	TRBV28	TGTGCCAGCTTCCGCGGGGGGGTATGGACAGATACGCAGTATTTT	CASFRGGVWTDTQYF
NA	TRBD1	TRBJ1-2	TRBV18	TGTGCCAGCTCAATAGGACAGGGGGCGCAGGACGACTATGGCTACACCTTC	CASSIGQGAQDDYGYTF
NA	TRBD1	TRBJ2-1	TRBV15	TGTGCCACCAGCAGACAGGGGGCGATTGAGCAGTTCTTC	CATSRQGAIEQFF
NA	TRBD1	TRBJ1-6	TRBV11-2	TGTGCCAGCAGGACAGACAGGGCCTCCAATTCACCCCTCCACTTT	CASRTDRASNSPLHF
NA	NA	TRBJ1-2	TRBV9	TGTGCCAGCAGCGTAGCGGTTGGTGGCTACACCTTC	CASSVAVGGYTF
NA	TRBD2	TRBJ2-5	TRBV2	TGTGCCCGCAGGGGCGGGACTAGCGGGGGGGAGACCCAGTACTTC	CARRGGTSGGETQYF
once	NA	TRBJ2-4	TRBV15	TGTGCCACCGGGGAACTAGCCAAAAACATTCAGTACTTC	CATGELAKNIQYF
NA	NA	TRBJ1-2	TRBV28	TGTGCCAGCACGGTCGGCGGGGGGCTGTCGCTATATGGCTACACCTTC	CASTVGGGLSLYGYTF